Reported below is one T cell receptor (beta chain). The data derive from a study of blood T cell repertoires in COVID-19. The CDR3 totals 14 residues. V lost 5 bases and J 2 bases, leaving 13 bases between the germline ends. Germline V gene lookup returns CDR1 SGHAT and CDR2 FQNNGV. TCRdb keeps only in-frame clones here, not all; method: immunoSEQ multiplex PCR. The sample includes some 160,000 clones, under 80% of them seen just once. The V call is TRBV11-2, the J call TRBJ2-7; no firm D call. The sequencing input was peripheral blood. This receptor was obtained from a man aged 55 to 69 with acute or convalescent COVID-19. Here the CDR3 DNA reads TGTGCCAGCAGCCCCCTCGGTAGTACCTACGAGCAGTACTTC. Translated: CASSPLGSTYEQYF.